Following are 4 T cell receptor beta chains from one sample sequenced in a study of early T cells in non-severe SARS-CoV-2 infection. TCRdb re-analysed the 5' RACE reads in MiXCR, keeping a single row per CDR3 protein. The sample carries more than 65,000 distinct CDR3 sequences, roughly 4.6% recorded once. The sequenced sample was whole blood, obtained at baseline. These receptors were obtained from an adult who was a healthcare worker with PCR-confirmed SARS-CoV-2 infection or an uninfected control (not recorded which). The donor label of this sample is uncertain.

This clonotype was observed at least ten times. The CDR3 sequence: CASTGVDTQYF. The CDR3 coding sequence is TGTGCCAGCACGGGGGTTGATACGCAGTATTTT. This chain joins TRBV2 and TRBJ2-3, with D possibly being TRBD2 (6 bases). CDR3 length: 11 residues. V lost 7 bases, J lost 6 bases, and 8 bases lay in between. Germline V lookup: CDR1 SNHLY, CDR2 FYNNEI.

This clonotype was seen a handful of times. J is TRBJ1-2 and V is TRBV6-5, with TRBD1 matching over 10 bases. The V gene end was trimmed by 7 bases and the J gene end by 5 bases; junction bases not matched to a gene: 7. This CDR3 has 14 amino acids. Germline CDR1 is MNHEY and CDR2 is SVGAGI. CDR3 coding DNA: TGTGCCAGCATTGGGGACAGGGGTTCTTATGGCTACACCTTC. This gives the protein CASIGDRGSYGYTF.

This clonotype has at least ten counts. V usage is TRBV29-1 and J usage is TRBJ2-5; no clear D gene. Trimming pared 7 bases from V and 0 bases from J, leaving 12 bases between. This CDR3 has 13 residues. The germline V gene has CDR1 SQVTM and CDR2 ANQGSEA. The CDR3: CSAGEGNQETQYF. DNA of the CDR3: TGCAGCGCTGGGGAAGGGAACCAAGAGACCCAGTACTTC.

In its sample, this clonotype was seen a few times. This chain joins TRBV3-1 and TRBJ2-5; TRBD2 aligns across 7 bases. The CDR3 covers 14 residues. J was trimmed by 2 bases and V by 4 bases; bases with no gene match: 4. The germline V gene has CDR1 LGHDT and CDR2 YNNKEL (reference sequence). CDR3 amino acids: CASSRRGTQETQYF. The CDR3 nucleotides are TGTGCCAGCAGCCGGCGGGGGACTCAAGAGACCCAGTACTTC.